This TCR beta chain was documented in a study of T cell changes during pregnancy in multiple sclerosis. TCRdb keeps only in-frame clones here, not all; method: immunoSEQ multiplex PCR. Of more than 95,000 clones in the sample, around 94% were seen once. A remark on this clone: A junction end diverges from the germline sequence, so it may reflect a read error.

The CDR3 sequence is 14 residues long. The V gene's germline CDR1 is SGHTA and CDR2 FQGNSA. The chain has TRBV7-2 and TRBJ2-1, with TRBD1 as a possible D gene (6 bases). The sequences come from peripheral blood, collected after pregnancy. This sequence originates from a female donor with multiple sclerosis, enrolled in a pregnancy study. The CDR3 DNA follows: TGCGCCAGCAGCCAGTGGACAGAGTACAATGAGCAGTTCTTC. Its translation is CASSQWTEYNEQFF.